The clone carrying this T cell receptor beta chain was picked up a small number of times. Its antigen is still unknown. The CDR3 sequence is 16 residues long. 5'RACE, which relied on constant-segment primers, yielded TCR alpha and TCR beta cDNA libraries carrying sample barcodes and UMIs. TCRdb called the 5' RACE reads again in MiXCR, with one record for every CDR3 protein. The sample has 190,000 or so distinct CDR3 sequences, about a fifth seen once. This entry comes from a study of T-cell memory formation after mild COVID-19. Study observations and caveats: For contracting clones, CD4+ ones sat mainly in CM and EM, CD8+ in EMRA. The appearance of some responding clones in pre-infection memory suggested that cross-reactive memory joined. Second-wave clones peaking on day 37 lacked confirmed SARS-CoV-2 specificity.

The sequence was obtained from an adult woman who had mild COVID-19 (a few samples of this study predate the infection). Cell type and time point are not known. The chain is built from TRBV3-2 and TRBJ2-1; TRBD2 is the table's D call and was not checked against the DNA. TRBV3-2 is a listed pseudogene. Sequenced sample: PBMCs or a T cell subset sorted from them (not recorded which). The CDR3 sequence: CASSQGTTSSYNEQFF. In DNA, the CDR3 is TGTGCCAGCAGCCAGGGGACTACCAGCTCCTACAATGAGCAGTTCTTC.